The rows below give T cell receptor beta chains drawn from one sample of a study of cytomegalovirus exposure and HLA in healthy donors. The protocol was immunoSEQ multiplex PCR, while the TCRdb copy is restricted to in-frame clones and leaves out a portion. The sample lists 150,000 to 200,000 clones, less than 95% seen once, with around 3.1% in the top ten. Material for sequencing was PBMCs. Source of these receptors: a woman between 18 and 30 years old in good health and CMV-seropositive. The CDR3 runs from the conserved cysteine through the conserved F or W.

J,V,CDR3
TRBJ1-1,TRBV28,CASSLAENTEAFF
TRBJ2-1,TRBV4-3,CASSQEGEGRQFF
TRBJ2-7,TRBV4-1,CASSRWGTGPYEQYF
TRBJ2-1,TRBV4-3,CASSQGGLAGYYNEQFF
TRBJ1-1,TRBV2,CASRVRMNTEAFF
TRBJ2-3,TRBV5-1,CASSPGLRADTQYF
TRBJ2-3,TRBV21-1,CASSNAWTGKPDTQYF
TRBJ1-1,TRBV5-4,CASSPDRGPGNTEAFF
TRBJ2-3,TRBV7-2,CASSLERVDTQYF
TRBJ2-4,TRBV19,CASSNTGLAGAKNIQYF
TRBJ2-3,TRBV7-2,CASSPRLARLGDTQYF
TRBJ2-3,TRBV11-2,CASSLGRLADTQYF
TRBJ2-1,TRBV6-6,CASSLSSGKGNEQFF
TRBJ2-7,TRBV18,CASSPEVAGGYEQYF
TRBJ1-2,TRBV6-1,CASSGPRPGTGYWDYGYTF
TRBJ2-1,TRBV14,CASSPLAGRTYNEQFF
TRBJ2-7,TRBV6-5,CASKQWRDSYEQYF
TRBJ1-4,TRBV5-1,CASSRTGATNEKLFF
TRBJ1-5,TRBV15,CATSRGRTGQPQHF
TRBJ2-7,TRBV7-2,CASSLASGQYPSYEQYF
TRBJ1-3,TRBV6-6,CASNMDSSGNTIYF
TRBJ2-7,TRBV7-2,CASSLIGGNTPYEQYF
TRBJ1-4,TRBV5-1,CASSLASPGKLFF
TRBJ2-5,TRBV4-2,CASSPGTQTEETQYF
TRBJ1-3,TRBV4-2,CASSQGTTGARGNTIYF
TRBJ2-1,TRBV2,CASSLTTSGGHNEQFF
TRBJ1-1,TRBV6-5,CASSRRELMNTEAFF
TRBJ2-7,TRBV4-3,CASSQGTGSSYEQYF
TRBJ1-2,TRBV7-9,CASSQDQGRDGYTF
TRBJ2-3,TRBV19,CASSQTSGGAEDTQYF
TRBJ1-3,TRBV4-3,CASSQDSRHSSSGNTIYF
TRBJ1-2,TRBV19,CASSIHQGADGYTF
TRBJ2-1,TRBV2,CASSKWPGQGTEQFF
TRBJ1-5,TRBV4-1,CASSQGTGKGQPQHF
TRBJ2-1,TRBV11-2,CASSLGSSVNEQFF
TRBJ2-2,TRBV28,CASSFSWTGRGAGELFF
TRBJ1-1,TRBV7-2,CASSFDRGAEAFF
TRBJ2-2,TRBV11-3,CASSLTVNTGELFF
TRBJ2-7,TRBV5-1,CASSGGTGGSYEQYF
TRBJ1-2,TRBV4-1,CASSQPRQGGYTF
TRBJ2-3,TRBV2,CASRQRGGGTDTQYF
TRBJ2-1,TRBV11-3,CASSRGSHGYNEQFF
TRBJ1-3,TRBV13,CASSTRHLSGNTIYF
TRBJ2-3,TRBV6-1,CASSGQRGGVDTQYF
TRBJ2-1,TRBV6-5,CASSYRGYDEQFF
TRBJ2-3,TRBV9,CASSPTQAGPLSTDTQYF
TRBJ1-3,TRBV7-9,CASSFISGTAKLSGNTIYF
TRBJ2-7,TRBV7-2,CASSLSVGGGEQYF
TRBJ2-1,TRBV7-2,CASTRWASGSYEQFF
TRBJ2-1,TRBV18,CASSPIDRGTRNEQFF
TRBJ1-3,TRBV12-5,CASAWGAGNTIYF
TRBJ2-3,TRBV9,CASSVLLAGTDTQYF
TRBJ2-5,TRBV27,CASRRWQGQGTQYF